Below are 24 T cell receptor beta chains sequenced from a single sample in a study of a mutant IDH1 vaccine in newly diagnosed glioma. Sample time point: week 47, end of study. Each dose of the vaccine consisted of 300 ug of mutant IDH1 20-mer peptide, with topical imiquimod. Libraries were prepared by immunoSEQ multiplex PCR; TCRdb keeps only in-frame clonotypes and omits some of them. The table lists about 94,000 clones, about 90% of them singletons, with over 0.6% in the top ten. Antigens for these TCRs are unknown. The specimen was PBMCs, collected from a glioma patient whose treatment included an IDH1 peptide vaccine. Receptors originate from a woman aged 45-60 years with glioma.

V usage is TRBV4-1 and J usage is TRBJ1-5; unclear D gene. The germline V gene encodes CDR1 MGHRA and CDR2 YSYEKL. The CDR3 extends over 15 amino acids. Between the trimmed V and J ends, which lost 4 bases and 2 bases, there was a span of 12 bases. This CDR3 is CASSLTVGGNQPQHF. The CDR3 DNA sequence: TGCGCCAGCAGCCTAACCGTTGGGGGCAATCAGCCCCAGCATTTT.

The chain couples TRBV19 to TRBJ1-1; unclear D gene. Between the trimmed V and J ends, which lost 5 bases and 3 bases, there was a span of 10 bases. Per germline, CDR1 LNHDA and CDR2 SQIVND (reference sequence). This CDR3 has 13 residues. The CDR3 is CASSDYQYTEAFF. The CDR3 DNA reads TGTGCCAGTAGTGACTACCAGTACACTGAAGCTTTCTTT. The variable domain in full, completed from reference TRBV19 and TRBJ1-1, reads DGGITQSPKYLFRKEGQNVTLSCEQNLNHDAMYWYRQDPGQGLRLIYYSQIVNDFQKGDIAEGYSVSREKKESFPLTVTSAQKNPTAFYLCASSDYQYTEAFFGQGTRLTVV.

V is TRBV19 and J is TRBJ2-7; no definite D call. This CDR3 is 14 amino acids long. V was cut by 5 bases and J by 3 bases, with 14 bases left in between. Per the germline V gene, CDR1 is LNHDA and CDR2 is SQIVND (reference sequence). In DNA, the CDR3 is TGTGCCAGTAGTCCCCGTTGGGGTAACTACGAGCAGTACTTC. Amino acids: CASSPRWGNYEQYF.

The chain links TRBV6-6 to TRBJ1-1; D is uncertain. V lost 0 bases, J lost 8 bases, and 7 bases lay in between. The CDR3 is 12 residues long. CDR1 and CDR2 (germline): MNHNY, SVGAGI (reference sequence). This CDR3 reads CASSYSRWEAFF. The CDR3, as DNA: TGTGCCAGCAGTTACTCGCGTTGGGAAGCTTTCTTT.

The chain carries TRBV27 and TRBJ1-4; TRBD1 matches 9 bases. The CDR3 consists of 14 residues. Germline V gives CDR1 MNHEY, CDR2 SMNVEV (reference sequence). Germline trimming cut 5 bases from V and 7 bases from J; bases unmatched to any gene: 5. The CDR3 sequence: CASSTGQGFEKLFF. CDR3 in DNA: TGTGCCAGCAGTACGGGACAGGGATTTGAAAAACTGTTTTTT.

This chain links TRBV10-3 with TRBJ1-2, with D maybe TRBD1 (5 bases). The germline V and J ends were trimmed by 7 bases and 4 bases, with 13 bases remaining between them. The germline V gene has CDR1 ENHRY and CDR2 SYGVKD. CDR3 length equals 13 residues. The CDR3 loop reads CAIIGDHVYGYTF. CDR3 DNA: TGTGCCATCATTGGGGACCACGTCTATGGCTACACCTTC.

The rearrangement links TRBV11-2 to TRBJ2-7; maybe TRBD1 (6 bases). The CDR3 consists of 12 residues. Trimming shortened V by 8 bases and J by 4 bases, and 12 bases separated the two germline ends. Germline CDR1 and CDR2: SGHAT and FQNNGV. The CDR3 reads CASGRQGYEQYF. In DNA form, the CDR3 reads TGTGCCAGCGGCCGGCAGGGGTACGAGCAGTACTTC.

The chain's CDR3 is CASSPGAGGKYTDTQYF. The CDR3 DNA reads as TGTGCCAGCAGCCCCGGGGCAGGGGGCAAATACACAGATACGCAGTATTTT. V usage is TRBV7-8 and J usage is TRBJ2-3; 8 bases are shared with TRBD1. Trimming removed 5 bases from V and 2 bases from J; junction bases left unmatched: 12. The V gene's germline CDR1 is SGHVS and CDR2 FQNEAQ. This CDR3 has 17 amino acids.

The CDR3 region has the DNA TGTGCCAGCAGCCGACTGGTGGGAAACACCATATATTTT. Translation gives CASSRLVGNTIYF. This chain connects TRBV5-6 to TRBJ1-3; no firm D call. The CDR3 sequence is 13 residues long. The ends were cut back, 4 bases at V and 4 bases at J, with 9 bases in the middle. Germline V gene sequence: CDR1 SGHDT, CDR2 YYEEEE.

The chain joins TRBV6-5 to TRBJ2-1; TRBD2 aligns across 7 bases. Germline values: CDR1 MNHEY, CDR2 SVGAGI. The CDR3 is 16 amino acids. V shed 0 bases and J 7 bases; nucleotides not matched to a gene: 9. DNA for the CDR3: TGTGCCAGCAGTTACTCGGGAATAGCGGGTGGGAATGAGCAGTTCTTC. As protein: CASSYSGIAGGNEQFF.

V and J are TRBV6-6 and TRBJ1-5; D is unclear. Germline V gene sequence: CDR1 MNHNY, CDR2 SVGAGI (reference sequence). The CDR3 covers 14 residues. V was cut by 11 bases and J by 0 bases, with 14 bases left in between. CDR3 loop: CALSRHYSNQPQHF. The CDR3 nucleotides are TGTGCCCTATCCCGACACTATAGCAATCAGCCCCAGCATTTT.

The chain combines TRBV9 with TRBJ2-3, with D perhaps TRBD1 or TRBD2 (5 bases each). Germline CDR1 reads SGDLS; CDR2 reads YYNGEE. Trimming took 7 bases from V and 0 from J, leaving 9 bases between them. The CDR3 is 13 residues long. CDR3 DNA sequence: TGTGCCAGCGGGGGAGCTAGCACAGATACGCAGTATTTT. Protein sequence: CASGGASTDTQYF. Combining the CDR3 with reference TRBV9 and TRBJ2-3 gives the whole variable domain DSGVTQTPKHLITATGQRVTLRCSPRSGDLSVYWYQQSLDQGLQFLIQYYNGEERAKGNILERFSAQQFPDLHSELNLSSLELGDSALYFCASGGASTDTQYFGPGTRLTVL.

V is TRBV19 and J is TRBJ2-2; 9 nucleotides agree with TRBD1. The V and J ends lost 8 bases and 7 bases, in that order; junction bases with no gene match: 17. Germline CDR1 is LNHDA and CDR2 is SQIVND (reference sequence). The CDR3 is made up of 17 amino acids. This CDR3 reads CASRPIGTGSRDGELFF. CDR3 sequence (DNA): TGTGCCAGTCGCCCGATCGGGACAGGGAGTCGGGACGGGGAGCTGTTTTTT.

In this sample, this clone turned up a few times. CDR3 region: CASSSGDSNQPQHF. DNA of the CDR3: TGTGCCAGCAGCTCAGGGGATAGCAATCAGCCCCAGCATTTT. The rearrangement uses TRBV5-4 and TRBJ1-5; TRBD1 might be the D (6 bases). This CDR3 has 14 residues. V dropped 3 bases and J dropped 0 bases, with 7 bases sitting between them. Germline V lookup: CDR1 SGHNT, CDR2 YYREEE (reference sequence).

In this sample, this clone turned up once. V and J are TRBV28 and TRBJ2-2; possible D gene TRBD1, 6 bases. The CDR3 contains 14 residues. Germline values: CDR1 MDHEN, CDR2 SYDVKM. V dropped 8 bases and J dropped 0 bases, with 10 bases sitting between them. For the CDR3, the DNA is TGTGCCAGCTCGAGGACAGCGAACACCGGGGAGCTGTTTTTT. It specifies CASSRTANTGELFF.

The chain links TRBV6-5 to TRBJ1-2; 8 bases fit TRBD1. CDR1 and CDR2 from the germline V gene are MNHEY and SVGAGI. The V gene end was trimmed by 6 bases and the J gene end by 4 bases; junction bases not matched to a gene: 7. This CDR3 has 14 residues. The CDR3, as DNA: TGTGCCAGCAGAACCACTACAGGGGGCTATGGCTACACCTTC. Translation: CASRTTTGGYGYTF.

The count of this clone is one. CDR3 nucleotides: TGCGCCAGCAGCCCCCAGGGGATCTACAATGAGCAGTTCTTC. Its translation: CASSPQGIYNEQFF. The chain carries TRBV5-1 and TRBJ2-1; maybe TRBD1 (6 bases). Germline values: CDR1 SGHRS, CDR2 YFSETQ. This CDR3 spans 14 amino acids. Trimming shortened V by 4 bases and J by 3 bases, and 11 bases separated the two germline ends.

This sequence joins TRBV4-2 and TRBJ2-7; 12 positions agree with TRBD2. The germline V gene encodes CDR1 LGHNA and CDR2 YNFKEQ. The V gene end was trimmed by 0 bases and the J gene end by 4 bases; junction bases not matched to a gene: 13. The CDR3 has 19 amino acids. This CDR3 is CASSQESPSGRATPYEQYF. The CDR3 DNA follows: TGTGCCAGCAGCCAAGAGTCCCCTAGCGGGAGGGCGACCCCTTACGAGCAGTACTTC.

This clone was detected only a few times. The V call is TRBV30, the J call TRBJ1-2; tentatively, D is TRBD1 (5 bases). V dropped 0 bases and J dropped 3 bases, with 14 bases sitting between them. Germline lookup yields CDR1 GTSNPN and CDR2 SVGIG (reference sequence). The CDR3 has 15 amino acids. CDR3 loop: CAWSVLRGGHYGYTF. CDR3 DNA: TGTGCCTGGAGTGTACTTAGGGGAGGGCACTATGGCTACACCTTC.

This chain joins TRBV11-2 and TRBJ2-2; D is possibly TRBD1 (5 bases). Germline V gene sequence: CDR1 SGHAT, CDR2 FQNNGV. V lost 6 bases, J lost 0 bases, and 14 bases lay in between. The CDR3 is 16 amino acids. The CDR3 sequence is CASRPVDRANTGELFF. CDR3 nucleotides: TGTGCCAGCAGACCTGTTGACAGAGCGAACACCGGGGAGCTGTTTTTT. Looking up the rest from reference TRBV11-2 and TRBJ2-2 gives the full variable domain: EAGVAQSPRYKIIEKRQSVAFWCNPISGHATLYWYQQILGQGPKLLIQFQNNGVVDDSQLPKDRFSAERLKGVDSTLKIQPAKLEDSAVYLCASRPVDRANTGELFFGEGSRLTVL.

J is TRBJ1-1 and V is TRBV18; 8 bases match TRBD1. The CDR3 covers 15 residues. Germline loops: CDR1 KGHSH, CDR2 LQKENI. V dropped 3 bases and J dropped 2; count of bases not matched to a gene: 5. CDR3 protein: CASSPAQGGNTEAFF. For the CDR3, the DNA is TGTGCCAGCTCACCGGCACAGGGGGGAAACACTGAAGCTTTCTTT. Full variable domain (outside the CDR3, taken from reference TRBV18 and TRBJ1-1): NAGVMQNPRHLVRRRGQEARLRCSPMKGHSHVYWYRQLPEEGLKFMVYLQKENIIDESGMPKERFSAEFPKEGPSILRIQQVVRGDSAAYFCASSPAQGGNTEAFFGQGTRLTVV.

This chain links TRBV27 with TRBJ2-7; D possibly corresponds to TRBD1 (5 bases). Per germline, CDR1 MNHEY and CDR2 SMNVEV (reference sequence). CDR3 length: 16 residues. V shed 3 bases and J shed 1 base, with 16 bases lying between them. CDR3 amino acids: CASSFSRLGDSYEQYF. The DNA of the CDR3 is TGTGCCAGCAGTTTTTCCCGCTTAGGGGATTCCTACGAGCAGTACTTC.

J is TRBJ1-5 and V is TRBV28; D is perhaps TRBD1 (6 bases). This CDR3 region has 14 residues. The V gene's germline CDR1 is MDHEN and CDR2 SYDVKM. Trimming took 6 bases from V and 1 from J, leaving 10 bases between them. In DNA, the CDR3 is TGTGCCAGCAGCGGGACACCGAGCAATCAGCCCCAGCATTTT. Translating gives CASSGTPSNQPQHF.

The V gene is TRBV27, the J gene TRBJ2-7, with D perhaps matching TRBD2 (7 bases). The CDR3 runs 15 residues. CDR1 and CDR2 from the germline V gene are MNHEY and SMNVEV (reference sequence). V lost 4 bases and J lost 2, with 15 bases in between. For the CDR3, the DNA is TGTGCCAGCAGTTGGGAGGGGGGGAGCACCTACGAGCAGTACTTC. Amino acid sequence: CASSWEGGSTYEQYF.